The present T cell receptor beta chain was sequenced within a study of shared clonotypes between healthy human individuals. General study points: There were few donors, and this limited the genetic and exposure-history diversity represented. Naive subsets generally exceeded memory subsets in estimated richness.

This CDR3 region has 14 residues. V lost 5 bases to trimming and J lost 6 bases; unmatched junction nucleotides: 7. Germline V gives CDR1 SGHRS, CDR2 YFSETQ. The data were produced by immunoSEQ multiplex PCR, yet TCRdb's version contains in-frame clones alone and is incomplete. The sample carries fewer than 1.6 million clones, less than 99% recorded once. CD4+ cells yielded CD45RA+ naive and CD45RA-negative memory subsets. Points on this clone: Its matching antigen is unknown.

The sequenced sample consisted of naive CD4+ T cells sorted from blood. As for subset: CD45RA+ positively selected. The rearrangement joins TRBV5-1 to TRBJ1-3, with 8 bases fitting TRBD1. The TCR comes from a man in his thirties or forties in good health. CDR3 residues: CASSPQGAKNTIYF. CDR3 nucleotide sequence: TGCGCCAGCAGTCCCCAGGGGGCGAAAAACACCATATATTTT.